A selection of T cell receptor beta chains follows, all from one sample in a study of T-cell reconstitution after alpha-beta-depleted transplantation in children. TCRdb reprocessed the PCR reads with MiXCR, giving one entry per CDR3 protein. The sample shows around 400,000 distinct CDR3 sequences, roughly 22% of them seen only once. The specimen was PBMCs from the stem cell graft donor, collected from the stem cell graft. Receptors were obtained from a human donor who donated a stem cell graft to a child with acute myeloid leukemia. Both conserved end residues are part of each CDR3. A D gene is named only where the DNA matches it firmly. Expanded clones get a size class; other rows say once, few or many, or leave the size out.

V gene,D gene,CDR3 length,clone size,J gene,CDR3 protein,CDR3 DNA
TRBV11-1,-,16,-,TRBJ2-6,CASSLAASSGANVLTF,TGTGCCAGCAGCTTAGCGGCAAGCTCTGGGGCCAACGTCCTGACTTTC
TRBV10-2,-,12,few,TRBJ2-5,CASSEVGETQYF,TGCGCCAGCAGTGAGGTGGGCGAGACCCAGTACTTC
TRBV10-3,-,15,-,TRBJ1-1,CAISENTAVSTEAFF,TGTGCCATCAGTGAGAATACAGCGGTGAGCACTGAAGCTTTCTTT
TRBV27,TRBD2,15,-,TRBJ2-7,CASSHRGEGSYEQYF,TGTGCCAGCTCCCACCGGGGGGAGGGGTCCTACGAGCAGTACTTC
TRBV28,TRBD2,13,many,TRBJ2-7,CASKGGRWSEQYF,TGTGCCAGCAAGGGCGGGAGGTGGAGTGAGCAGTACTTC
TRBV15,-,13,many,TRBJ2-6,CATRSSGANVLTF,TGTGCCACCAGAAGCTCTGGGGCCAACGTCCTGACTTTC
TRBV9,TRBD2,15,-,TRBJ2-3,CASSVESGSTDTQYF,TGTGCCAGCAGCGTAGAGAGCGGGAGTACAGATACGCAGTATTTT
TRBV7-9,-,13,many,TRBJ1-1,CASSFQRNTEAFF,TGTGCCAGCAGCTTCCAGAGGAACACTGAAGCTTTCTTT
TRBV29-1,-,13,many,TRBJ2-3,CSVERGRTDTQYF,TGCAGCGTTGAGCGGGGGCGCACAGATACGCAGTATTTT
TRBV18,-,15,-,TRBJ1-1,CASSPPMGQNTEAFF,TGTGCCAGCTCACCACCGATGGGACAGAACACTGAAGCTTTCTTT
TRBV20-1,TRBD2,16,-,TRBJ2-1,CSVRTSGNRAYNEQFF,TGCAGTGTCCGGACTAGCGGGAACCGGGCCTACAATGAGCAGTTCTTC
TRBV12-3/TRBV12-4,TRBD1,15,-,TRBJ1-5,CASSPGQASNQPQHF,TGTGCCAGCAGCCCGGGACAGGCTTCTAATCAGCCCCAGCATTTT
TRBV7-9,TRBD2,12,-,TRBJ2-1,CASSSIAGGAFF,TGTGCCAGCAGCTCGATAGCGGGAGGCGCGTTCTTC
TRBV12-3/TRBV12-4,-,16,many,TRBJ2-1,CASRKDGGASYNEQFF,TGTGCCAGCAGGAAAGATGGGGGTGCTTCCTACAATGAGCAGTTCTTC
TRBV27,-,16,-,TRBJ2-2,CASSFGGGDDTGELFF,TGTGCCAGCAGTTTTGGGGGAGGAGATGACACCGGGGAGCTGTTTTTT
TRBV20-1,TRBD2,16,few,TRBJ2-1,CSARPLLAERSNEQFF,TGCAGTGCTAGGCCACTACTAGCGGAGAGGAGCAATGAGCAGTTCTTC
TRBV12-3/TRBV12-4,TRBD1,15,few,TRBJ2-2,CASSLTDRGPGELFF,TGTGCCAGCAGTTTGACCGACAGGGGCCCCGGGGAGCTGTTTTTT
TRBV4-3,-,15,-,TRBJ2-3,CASSQDPRTTDTQYF,TGCGCCAGCAGCCAAGATCCCCGAACCACAGATACGCAGTATTTT
TRBV5-1,TRBD1,15,few,TRBJ2-3,CASSLVDRGIYTQYF,TGCGCCAGCAGCTTGGTCGACAGGGGGATATATACGCAGTATTTT
TRBV7-2,-,14,few,TRBJ1-4,CASSPAGKNEKLFF,TGTGCCAGCAGCCCGGCAGGGAAGAATGAAAAACTGTTTTTT
TRBV6-5,-,16,few,TRBJ2-3,CASSYSTGSGTDTQYF,TGTGCCAGCAGTTACTCGACCGGGAGTGGGACAGATACGCAGTATTTT
TRBV20-1,TRBD1,20,few,TRBJ2-1,CSASFRPGTALLQVGNEQFF,TGCAGTGCTAGTTTTCGCCCCGGGACAGCTCTTCTCCAAGTGGGCAATGAGCAGTTCTTC
TRBV20-1,-,12,few,TRBJ1-1,CSARVGVTEAFF,TGCAGTGCTAGAGTGGGGGTTACTGAAGCTTTCTTT
TRBV7-9,-,14,-,TRBJ2-7,CASSLARDFYEQYF,TGTGCCAGCAGCTTAGCGCGGGATTTTTACGAGCAGTACTTC
TRBV20-1,-,13,-,TRBJ2-1,CSARDPRRGEQFF,TGCAGTGCTAGAGACCCGAGGCGCGGTGAGCAGTTCTTC
TRBV13,TRBD2,17,few,TRBJ2-1,CASSLAGGSGYYNEQFF,TGTGCCAGCAGCCTGGCAGGCGGGAGCGGATACTACAATGAGCAGTTCTTC
TRBV20-1,-,15,few,TRBJ2-5,CSARDQRAIQETQYF,TGCAGTGCTAGAGATCAACGGGCAATCCAAGAGACCCAGTACTTC
TRBV27,-,14,many,TRBJ1-2,CASSSRSIWGGYTF,TGTGCCAGCAGTTCCCGATCAATTTGGGGTGGCTACACCTTC
TRBV20-1,-,15,many,TRBJ2-1,CSARDLATSYNEQFF,TGCAGTGCTAGAGATCTTGCGACTAGCTACAATGAGCAGTTCTTC
TRBV7-7,TRBD1,13,few,TRBJ2-5,CASSSDRDETQYF,TGTGCTAGCAGCTCGGACAGGGACGAGACCCAGTACTTC
TRBV28,-,17,-,TRBJ2-5,CASSLQFGRSLGETQYF,TGTGCCAGCAGTCTCCAATTCGGCAGGTCACTAGGGGAGACCCAGTACTTC
TRBV20-1,TRBD1,15,few,TRBJ2-3,CSASPGTGVTDTQYF,TGCAGTGCTAGCCCCGGGACAGGGGTTACAGATACGCAGTATTTT
TRBV20-1,TRBD2,15,-,TRBJ2-1,CSAHPTSGSFNEQFF,TGCAGTGCGCACCCCACTAGCGGGAGTTTCAATGAGCAGTTCTTC
TRBV6-5,-,12,-,TRBJ2-2,CASSVVAGELFF,TGTGCCAGCAGTGTAGTTGCCGGGGAGCTGTTTTTT
TRBV4-3,-,16,-,TRBJ2-3,CASSRPTRVGTDTQYF,TGCGCCAGCAGCCGACCTACTAGGGTCGGCACAGATACGCAGTATTTT
TRBV27,TRBD2,16,few,TRBJ2-1,CASRLPGLAPYNEQFF,TGTGCCAGCAGACTTCCGGGACTAGCGCCTTACAATGAGCAGTTCTTC
TRBV5-1,-,13,-,TRBJ2-5,CASSLVLFETQYF,TGCGCCAGCAGCTTGGTACTCTTCGAGACCCAGTACTTC
TRBV29-1,-,15,-,TRBJ2-6,CSVMTLSSGANVLTF,TGCAGCGTTATGACCCTGAGCTCTGGGGCCAACGTCCTGACTTTC
TRBV7-2,TRBD2,14,many,TRBJ2-7,CASSFSGDSSEQYF,TGTGCCAGCAGCTTTAGCGGGGATTCTAGCGAGCAGTACTTC
TRBV27,-,16,few,TRBJ2-2,CASSWGASANTGELFF,TGTGCCAGCAGTTGGGGTGCTAGCGCGAACACCGGGGAGCTGTTTTTT